Reported below is one T cell receptor beta chain. This entry comes from a study of blood T cell repertoires in COVID-19. The CDR3 is 12 amino acids. CDR1 and CDR2 from the germline V gene are MDHEN and SYDVKM. Unmatched junction bases numbered 3, after V lost 7 bases and J lost 7 bases. In the original processing: Amplified reference gene primers provided the basis for estimating nucleated cell counts. TCRdb keeps only in-frame clones here, not all; method: immunoSEQ multiplex PCR. From that table come the V and J calls and clone size; the DNA was used to work out D and trimming. The sample records 78,000 or so clones, roughly 86% being singletons.

What was sequenced was peripheral blood. The receptor's source is a man in his fifties with active or convalescent COVID-19. The chain combines TRBV28 with TRBJ2-5; 10 nucleotides match TRBD1. CDR3 in DNA: TGTGCCAGCACTGGACAGGGGGTGACCCAGTACTTC. Protein product: CASTGQGVTQYF.